The table lists the clone carrying this TCR beta chain with many counts. The data were taken from a study of T-cell reconstitution after alpha-beta-depleted transplantation in children. Unique molecular identifiers featured in how the TCRbeta library was prepared. TCRdb called the PCR reads again in MiXCR, with one record for every CDR3 protein. This table holds hundreds of thousands of distinct CDR3 sequences, approximately 8% found once. Germline CDR1 is SGHTA and CDR2 is FQGTGA. The CDR3 is 13 residues long. Trimming removed 4 bases at V and 7 bases at J, with 10 bases between. This chain connects TRBV7-3 to TRBJ2-2, with D uncertain. This specimen was PBMCs, mostly from graft donor cells, taken 180 days after TCRalphabeta/CD19-depleted stem cell transplant. This TCR was sampled from a male patient younger than 18 who had a stem cell transplant for acute lymphoblastic leukemia, so the T cells may come from the graft donor. CDR3 protein: CASSYGVFGELFF. CDR3 nucleotides: TGTGCCAGCAGCTACGGTGTGTTCGGGGAGCTGTTTTTT.